These 11 T cell receptor beta chains came from one sample sequenced in a study of cytomegalovirus exposure and HLA in healthy donors. PCR primers comprised 60 Vbeta and 13 Jbeta primers. TCRdb keeps only in-frame clones here, not all; method: immunoSEQ multiplex PCR. The sample shows about 200,000 clones, 82% of them seen only once. The source material was PBMCs. The receptors were gathered from a boy between 2 and 10 years old in good health and CMV-seronegative.

J is TRBJ1-3 and V is TRBV9; unclear D gene. Germline loops: CDR1 SGDLS, CDR2 YYNGEE. Trimming removed 0 bases at V and 3 bases at J, with 7 bases between. The CDR3 has 14 amino acids. The CDR3 sequence is CASSVEGSGNTIYF. In DNA, the CDR3 is TGTGCCAGCAGCGTAGAAGGGAGTGGAAACACCATATATTTT.

This chain connects TRBV10-2 to TRBJ2-1; 10 bases agree with TRBD2. In germline, CDR1 is WSHSY, CDR2 SAAADI. Germline trimming cut 7 bases from V and 14 bases from J; bases unmatched to any gene: 5. There are 11 residues in the CDR3. The DNA for the CDR3 is TGCGCCAGCATCCTAGCGGGGGAGGAGTTCTTC. It encodes CASILAGEEFF.

In DNA form, the CDR3 reads TGTGCCAGCAGCGTACGGGGAGGAGAATCACCCCTCCACTTT. Translation: CASSVRGGESPLHF. The chain employs TRBV9 and TRBJ1-6; D is unclear. The CDR3 has 14 residues. V gave up 1 base and J gave up 10 bases, with 12 bases separating them. CDR1 SGDLS and CDR2 YYNGEE come from the germline V gene.

V and J are TRBV7-2 and TRBJ2-2; D remains ambiguous. CDR1 is SGHTA and CDR2 is FQGNSA in the germline V gene. V was trimmed by 6 bases and J by 6 bases, leaving 11 bases between them. The CDR3 has 13 amino acids. The CDR3 nucleotides are TGTGCCAGCAGTTTTGACTCGGCCGGGGAGCTGTTTTTT. Translated: CASSFDSAGELFF.

The chain combines TRBV7-3 with TRBJ1-2; 7 positions agree with TRBD1. The CDR3 loop spans 13 amino acids. The V gene end was trimmed by 5 bases and the J gene end by 8 bases; junction bases not matched to a gene: 8. From germline, CDR1 is SGHTA and CDR2 FQGTGA. CDR3 sequence: CASSPGGRGGYTF. In nucleotides, the CDR3 is TGTGCCAGCAGCCCAGGGGGTAGAGGGGGCTACACCTTC.

This chain connects TRBV12-5 to TRBJ2-7, with a tentative D call TRBD1 (6 bases). The CDR3 contains 15 residues. V lost 1 base and J 9 bases, leaving 19 bases between the germline ends. Germline values: CDR1 LGHNT, CDR2 FRNRAP. The CDR3 sequence is CASGLAPGTLGGQYF. CDR3 nucleotides: TGTGCTAGTGGTTTGGCCCCCGGGACCCTAGGGGGGCAGTACTTC.

The chain joins TRBV11-2 to TRBJ2-5; TRBD2 might be the D (6 bases). Germline V lookup: CDR1 SGHAT, CDR2 FQNNGV. Trimming took off 5 bases at V and 4 bases at J, with 11 bases between the two ends. CDR3 size: 13 residues. CDR3 DNA sequence: TGTGCCAGCAGCCCCCTTAGCGGAGAGACCCAGTACTTC. Amino acid sequence: CASSPLSGETQYF.

This clone was seen a handful of times. The chain carries TRBV5-6 and TRBJ1-6, with 8 positions matching TRBD1. Germline CDR1 and CDR2: SGHDT and YYEEEE. J gave up 10 bases and V 4 bases, and 4 bases lay outside the gene matches. The CDR3 loop spans 13 amino acids. CDR3 loop: CASSRTGKSPLHF. The CDR3 nucleotides are TGTGCCAGCAGCCGGACAGGGAAATCACCCCTCCACTTT.

The V gene is TRBV5-8, the J gene TRBJ1-3; 12 bases fit TRBD1. This CDR3 is 17 amino acids long. V was pared by 3 bases and J by 3 bases, with 7 bases of the junction left unmatched. Germline values: CDR1 SGHTS, CDR2 YDEGEE. The CDR3: CASSSGQGAWDGNTIYF. In DNA form, the CDR3 reads TGTGCCAGCAGCTCGGGACAGGGGGCTTGGGATGGAAACACCATATATTTT.

This chain uses TRBV30 with TRBJ2-3, with a tentative D call TRBD1 (5 bases). The CDR3 loop spans 12 amino acids. The germline CDR1 and CDR2 sequences are GTSNPN and SVGIG (reference sequence). Trimming removed 2 bases from V and 6 bases from J, with 9 bases in between. The CDR3 here is CAWSHGADTQYF. The DNA of the CDR3 is TGTGCCTGGAGTCATGGGGCGGATACGCAGTATTTT.

CDR3 sequence: CASSLEQGGISNTEAFF. CDR3 bases: TGTGCCAGCAGCTTAGAACAGGGCGGTATCTCGAACACTGAAGCTTTCTTT. The chain has TRBV7-9 and TRBJ1-1; tentatively, D is TRBD1 (6 bases). The germline gives CDR1 SEHNR, CDR2 FQNEAQ (reference sequence). This CDR3 is 17 amino acids long. V was cut by 1 base and J by 1 base, with 16 bases left in between.